The 4 T cell receptor beta chains below come from one sample, sequenced in a study of identical twins. MiXCR was run by TCRdb on the 5' RACE reads, yielding one entry per CDR3 protein. Of 690,000 or so distinct CDR3 sequences in the sample, more than 6.5% were seen once. These data are also associated with another study on yellow fever vaccine responses in identical twins.

Sample: PBMCs. Every receptor here comes from a woman under 30 in good health.

This clonotype showed up many times. The chain recombines TRBV6-5 with TRBJ1-2; 7 bases are a match to TRBD1. Germline-derived CDR1 and CDR2 are MNHEY and SVGAGI. The CDR3 is 12 amino acids. The V gene end was trimmed by 5 bases and the J gene end by 6 bases; junction bases not matched to a gene: 3. CDR3 loop: CASSRQGDGYTF. The CDR3 region has the DNA TGTGCCAGCAGTCGACAGGGTGATGGCTACACCTTC.

This clonotype was recorded a few times. The chain links TRBV11-2 to TRBJ2-1, with 9 bases lining up with TRBD1. Germline V gene sequence: CDR1 SGHAT, CDR2 FQNNGV. J lost 6 bases, V lost 5 bases, and 8 bases had no gene match. This CDR3 region has 15 residues. The CDR3 DNA is TGTGCCAGCAGCCCCGGGACAGGGACCTTCAATGAGCAGTTCTTC. Its translation is CASSPGTGTFNEQFF. The complete variable domain, with remaining parts taken from reference TRBV11-2 and TRBJ2-1, reads EAGVAQSPRYKIIEKRQSVAFWCNPISGHATLYWYQQILGQGPKLLIQFQNNGVVDDSQLPKDRFSAERLKGVDSTLKIQPAKLEDSAVYLCASSPGTGTFNEQFFGPGTRLTVL.

There are many counts of this clonotype. The chain links TRBV10-3 to TRBJ1-1, with a possible D match to TRBD1 (5 bases). Looked up from germline, CDR1 is ENHRY and CDR2 is SYGVKD. The CDR3 contains 13 residues. Trimming removed 7 bases from V and 7 bases from J, with 16 bases in between. CDR3 sequence (DNA): TGTGCCATCATGGATCTCGACGGGGGTGAAGCTTTCTTT. Translating gives CAIMDLDGGEAFF.

This clonotype was seen ten or more times. V usage is TRBV7-9 and J usage is TRBJ2-2, with a weak D call TRBD2 (6 bases). Trimming left V 1 base short and J 4 bases short, with 13 bases between. The CDR3 runs 16 residues. Germline V gene lookup returns CDR1 SEHNR and CDR2 FQNEAQ (reference sequence). CDR3 DNA: TGTGCCAGCAGCTTAGTCCCAGCGGGCGGCACCGGGGAGCTGTTTTTT. Amino acids: CASSLVPAGGTGELFF.